These T cell receptor beta chains were read from a single sample in a study of T cell changes during pregnancy in multiple sclerosis. Repertoires were generated with immunoSEQ multiplex PCR, while TCRdb's copy carries only in-frame clones and drops some. This table holds about 31,000 clones, under 95% found once. This specimen was CD4+ T cells from peripheral blood mononuclear cells, taken in the second trimester of pregnancy. The origin of the receptors is a female donor with multiple sclerosis, enrolled in a pregnancy study. Each CDR3 is given with its conserved first and last residue. D genes are given only for firm matches. Clone size, where shown, is once, few, many, or a class for clones that have expanded.

d_call cdr3_length clone_size j_call v_call cdr3_aa cdr3_nt
- 14 - TRBJ2-3 TRBV5-5 CASSLVVYTDTQYF TGTGCCAGCAGCTTGGTCGTATACACAGATACGCAGTATTTT
TRBD2 16 - TRBJ2-3 TRBV9 CASSAPGTSGMVTQYF TGTGCCAGCAGCGCCCCAGGGACTAGCGGGATGGTTACGCAGTATTTT
- 14 once TRBJ2-3 TRBV2 CASSEGHSTDTQYF TGTGCCAGCAGTGAGGGGCACTCCACAGATACGCAGTATTTT
- 19 - TRBJ2-2 TRBV2 CASSDLGVEKNKNTGELFF TGTGCCAGCAGTGACCTGGGAGTGGAGAAAAATAAGAACACCGGGGAGCTGTTTTTT
TRBD2 15 - TRBJ2-3 TRBV2 CASSSTSGRGDTQYF TGTGCCAGCAGTTCTACTAGCGGGAGAGGAGATACGCAGTATTTT
TRBD2 14 - TRBJ2-7 TRBV6-6 CASSLLAGRGEQYF TGTGCCAGCAGTCTACTAGCGGGGAGGGGCGAGCAGTACTTC
TRBD1 15 - TRBJ2-7 TRBV27 CASSSRTGSFYEQYF TGTGCCAGCAGTTCCCGGACAGGGAGCTTCTACGAGCAGTACTTC
- 14 - TRBJ2-7 TRBV5-1 CASSMGHHSYEQYF TGCGCCAGCAGCATGGGACACCACTCCTACGAGCAGTACTTC
- 14 - TRBJ2-2 TRBV2 CASRGARRTGELFF TGTGCCAGCAGGGGGGCGCGGCGCACCGGGGAGCTGTTTTTT
- 14 - TRBJ1-1 TRBV6-1 CASLYREEDSAAFF TGTGCCAGCCTATACAGGGAAGAAGATTCTGCGGCTTTCTTT
- 13 - TRBJ2-7 TRBV2 CASSEQGYYEQYF TGTGCCAGCAGTGAGCAGGGGTACTACGAGCAGTACTTC
- 13 - TRBJ2-1 TRBV6-1 CASSEILARSQFF TGTGCCAGCAGTGAAATACTAGCTAGGTCCCAGTTCTTC
- 17 - TRBJ2-1 TRBV27 CASSRPNAAAYGNEQFF TGTGCCAGCAGTCGCCCTAATGCCGCGGCCTACGGTAATGAGCAGTTCTTC
TRBD2 14 - TRBJ2-2 TRBV6-5 CASSSAGTSGKLFF TGTGCCAGCAGTTCCGCCGGGACTAGCGGGAAGCTGTTTTTT
- 18 - TRBJ2-1 TRBV4-1 CASSHLIMGGFKLNEQFF TGCGCCAGCAGCCATCTAATTATGGGGGGATTCAAATTAAATGAGCAGTTCTTC
- 18 - TRBJ1-1 TRBV19 CASSITRWRGGAGAEAFF TGTGCCAGTAGTATAACTCGCTGGAGGGGGGGCGCGGGCGCTGAAGCTTTCTTT
TRBD2 14 - TRBJ2-7 TRBV19 CASSGLAGPYEQYF TGTGCCAGTAGCGGACTAGCGGGACCCTACGAGCAGTACTTC
TRBD1 11 - TRBJ2-5 TRBV30 CACNRGRSQYF TGTGCCTGTAACAGGGGTAGGTCCCAGTACTTC
TRBD2 15 - TRBJ2-3 TRBV19 CASSILPAGGDTQYF TGTGCCAGTAGTATCCTCCCAGCGGGAGGAGATACGCAGTATTTT
- 15 once TRBJ1-4 TRBV30 CAWSTRGGLNEKLFF TGTGCCTGGAGTACCCGCGGGGGGCTAAATGAAAAACTGTTTTTT